These T cell receptor beta chains were read from a single sample in a study of T cell repertoires and Cas9 in healthy adults. Assay: immunoSEQ multiplex PCR; the TCRdb copy retains only in-frame clones and omits some. The table lists about 24,000 clones, roughly nine tenths of them singletons. Sequenced input: CD4+ effector T cells (CD127+, CD25-, CD137-, CD154-) from PBMCs; culture status not recorded. The receptors here all came from a human donor in good health. Both conserved end residues are part of each CDR3. Expanded clones are given a class, and other clones once, few, many or no size at all.

V,size,J,CDR3
TRBV7-6,NA,TRBJ2-5,CASSLGFDVETQYF
TRBV7-3,once,TRBJ2-3,CASSLTRGGPDTQYF
TRBV5-6,NA,TRBJ2-3,CASSLYFLAVSTDTQYF
TRBV6-5,few,TRBJ2-1,CASSYLNEQFF
TRBV9,NA,TRBJ1-1,CASSAPLPDRHENTEAFF
TRBV10-3,NA,TRBJ1-1,CAISDRGLNTEAFF
TRBV5-1,NA,TRBJ2-5,CASSLRGGGETQYF
TRBV11-2,NA,TRBJ2-5,CASSLGREETQYF
TRBV9,NA,TRBJ2-5,CASSVGVGLGETQYF
TRBV5-6,NA,TRBJ1-1,CASSLYTANTEAFF
TRBV2,NA,TRBJ2-7,CASSETSNSSYEQYF
TRBV9,NA,TRBJ2-3,CASSVSRSTDTQYF
TRBV11-2,NA,TRBJ1-1,CASAERHNPEAFF
TRBV7-9,NA,TRBJ2-2,CASSPSRTGVTGELFF
TRBV6-1,NA,TRBJ1-2,CASSGSPGGYGYTF
TRBV11-2,NA,TRBJ2-1,CASSWTVRSSYNEQFF
TRBV19,few,TRBJ1-1,CASSPLGTEAFF
TRBV11-2,NA,TRBJ2-3,CASSLTGQGTDTQYF
TRBV7-9,once,TRBJ2-6,CASSPRDGGSGANVLTF
TRBV9,NA,TRBJ2-6,CASSVLSGGNTGANVLTF
TRBV9,NA,TRBJ2-5,CASSLADSQETQYF
TRBV6-1,NA,TRBJ1-5,CASSEGGGRGVGQPQHF
TRBV5-1,NA,TRBJ1-5,CASSPDTGGNQPQHF
TRBV11-2,NA,TRBJ1-1,CASRPISGRSNTEAFF
TRBV5-5,once,TRBJ1-1,CASSFQRGPPNTEAFF
TRBV19,NA,TRBJ1-5,CASNGGNSNQPQHF
TRBV2,NA,TRBJ1-1,CASSSQGARTEAFF
TRBV11-3,once,TRBJ2-5,CASSLMGEETQYF
TRBV6-1,NA,TRBJ1-4,CASSPGATNEKLFF
TRBV30,NA,TRBJ2-5,CAWSGRAQAEETQYF
TRBV29-1,NA,TRBJ2-3,CSVESEITDTQYF
TRBV7-2,NA,TRBJ2-2,CASSRWGFGDTGELFF
TRBV14,NA,TRBJ2-7,CASSDYEQYF
TRBV5-4,NA,TRBJ2-5,CASSGSGRGETQYF
TRBV6-1,NA,TRBJ1-5,CASSESGGGNQPQHF
TRBV6-1,once,TRBJ2-7,CASLPTGFDEQYF
TRBV11-3,NA,TRBJ2-1,CASSGPPGRNEQFF
TRBV7-7,NA,TRBJ1-2,CASVTGDYGYTF
TRBV6-5,NA,TRBJ1-6,CASSRVHPNSPLHF
TRBV19,once,TRBJ2-7,CASSQSGRSSYEQYF
TRBV19,NA,NA,CASSMASSARDYEQYF
TRBV10-3,NA,TRBJ2-2,CAISDKGAPTGELFF
TRBV7-9,NA,TRBJ2-5,CASSPRATQETQYF
TRBV28,NA,TRBJ1-1,CASSLSYREAFF
TRBV7-2,once,TRBJ2-4,CASSLQGIAKNIQYF
TRBV27,NA,TRBJ2-1,CASRNPGGKSYNEQFF
TRBV5-1,NA,TRBJ1-1,CASSLGNRPNTEAFF
TRBV5-5,NA,TRBJ1-2,CASSLVKGGLYGYTF
TRBV29-1,few,TRBJ1-1,CSPRRASNTEAFF
TRBV6-4,NA,TRBJ1-6,CASSDSGGRNNSPLHF
TRBV7-9,NA,TRBJ1-1,CASRFHLNRGGNTEAFF
TRBV7-9,few,TRBJ2-2,CASSQRAGELFF
TRBV28,NA,TRBJ1-1,CASSLFQGSSEAFF
TRBV9,NA,TRBJ1-3,CASSFGASSGNTIYF
TRBV6-6,NA,TRBJ2-3,CASSYYVNYGTDTQYF
TRBV13,NA,TRBJ2-2,CASKKVGTGELFF